This is a list of T cell receptor beta chains from one sample in a study of T cells in Graves' hyperthyroidism and ophthalmopathy. TCRdb ran MiXCR on the multiplex PCR reads and lists one entry per CDR3 protein. Of more than 500,000 distinct CDR3 sequences in the sample, roughly a sixth were seen once. Sample: blood. The receptors were gathered from a woman in her thirties with Graves' ophthalmopathy. Each CDR3 is given with its conserved first and last residue. A D gene is named only where the DNA matches it firmly. Only some rows state a clone size, as once, few, many or a class for expanded clones.

clone_size	v_call	d_call	j_call	cdr3_aa	cdr3_nt
many	TRBV5-5	.	TRBJ1-5	CASSSGGTGRNQPQHF	TGTGCCAGCAGCTCGGGGGGGACGGGCCGCAATCAGCCCCAGCATTTT
many	TRBV7-8	TRBD1	TRBJ1-4	CASSSRQGAEKLFF	TGTGCCAGCAGCTCCCGACAGGGCGCTGAAAAACTGTTTTTT
many	TRBV7-3	TRBD1	TRBJ2-7	CASRGSNHEQYF	TGTGCCTCCAGGGGGAGCAACCACGAGCAGTACTTC
few	TRBV7-2	.	TRBJ2-7	CASSLGLGGPGSYEQYF	TGTGCCAGCAGCTTAGGGTTGGGGGGGCCTGGCTCCTACGAGCAGTACTTC
many	TRBV28	.	TRBJ2-3	CASRPTITDTQYF	TGTGCCAGCAGGCCTACGATCACAGATACGCAGTATTTT
many	TRBV7-2	.	TRBJ2-5	CASSLAGGQETQYF	TGTGCCAGCAGCTTAGCAGGGGGCCAAGAGACCCAGTACTTC
.	TRBV9	.	TRBJ1-2	CASYREGVHGYTF	TGTGCCAGCTATCGAGAGGGGGTTCATGGCTACACCTTC
many	TRBV3-1	.	TRBJ1-2	CASSQDQRRGEGNYGYTF	TGTGCCAGCAGCCAAGATCAAAGGCGGGGAGAGGGGAACTATGGCTACACCTTC
.	TRBV3-1	.	TRBJ2-7	CASSQEGIFSYEQYF	TGTGCCAGCAGCCAAGAGGGGATTTTCTCCTACGAGCAGTACTTC
.	TRBV7-2	.	TRBJ2-5	CASSLIELGGRETQYF	TGTGCCAGCAGCTTAATCGAATTAGGGGGGCGGGAGACCCAGTACTTC
many	TRBV6-1	TRBD2	TRBJ2-7	CASSDPSGRALDYEQYF	TGTGCCAGCAGTGACCCTAGCGGGAGGGCCCTTGACTACGAGCAGTACTTC
few	TRBV19	.	TRBJ2-2	CASKWAGRNTGELFF	TGTGCCAGTAAATGGGCGGGCCGGAACACCGGGGAGCTGTTTTTT
.	TRBV29-1	TRBD1	TRBJ2-7	CSVNRDSRQYF	TGCAGCGTAAACCGGGACAGTAGGCAGTACTTC
few	TRBV25-1	TRBD1	TRBJ2-2	CASSELGTGTNTGELFF	TGTGCCAGCAGTGAATTGGGGACAGGGACGAACACCGGGGAGCTGTTTTTT
.	TRBV5-1	TRBD1	TRBJ1-4	CASSADRDEKLFF	TGCGCCAGCAGCGCGGACAGGGATGAAAAACTGTTTTTT
.	TRBV7-7	TRBD1	TRBJ2-2	CASSSTGENTGELFF	TGTGCCAGCAGCTCGACAGGGGAAAACACCGGGGAGCTGTTTTTT
many	TRBV12-3/TRBV12-4	TRBD2	TRBJ2-3	CASLLAGDTQYF	TGTGCCAGCCTTCTAGCGGGAGATACGCAGTATTTT
few	TRBV9	.	TRBJ2-3	CASSVEGYGTDTQYF	TGTGCCAGCAGCGTAGAAGGATATGGCACAGATACGCAGTATTTT
many	TRBV20-1	.	TRBJ1-2	CSARGGRLSPGYTF	TGCAGTGCTAGAGGGGGCAGGCTCTCCCCTGGCTACACCTTC
many	TRBV5-5	TRBD2	TRBJ2-3	CASSTPGTSGSRDTQYF	TGTGCCAGCAGCACCCCGGGGACTAGCGGGAGCAGAGATACGCAGTATTTT
.	TRBV7-3	.	TRBJ1-4	CASSLGPGDNEKLFF	TGTGCCAGCAGCTTAGGACCAGGAGATAATGAAAAACTGTTTTTT
many	TRBV18	.	TRBJ2-1	CASSTPDEQFF	TGTGCCAGCTCAACTCCAGATGAGCAGTTCTTC
.	TRBV28	.	TRBJ2-7	CASSFWVGQTSYEQYF	TGTGCCAGCAGTTTTTGGGTGGGGCAGACTAGCTACGAGCAGTACTTC
.	TRBV19	TRBD2	TRBJ2-1	CASGTSGNNEQFF	TGTGCCAGCGGGACTAGCGGGAACAATGAGCAGTTCTTC
many	TRBV12-3/TRBV12-4	.	TRBJ2-1	CASSLGSRYNEQFF	TGTGCCAGCAGTTTAGGGTCCCGGTACAATGAGCAGTTCTTC
many	TRBV3-1	TRBD1	TRBJ2-5	CASSRGQTQYF	TGTGCCAGCAGTAGGGGGCAGACCCAGTACTTC
many	TRBV4-2	TRBD2	TRBJ2-1	CASSQEGLAGGNSYNEQFF	TGTGCCAGCAGCCAAGAGGGACTAGCGGGAGGTAACTCCTACAATGAGCAGTTCTTC
few	TRBV7-7	.	TRBJ2-1	CASSLTRTSEQFF	TGTGCTAGCAGCTTAACCCGGACTTCCGAGCAGTTCTTC
few	TRBV5-1	TRBD1	TRBJ2-2	CASSAPRDRGGELFF	TGCGCCAGCAGCGCACCCCGGGACAGAGGGGGGGAGCTGTTTTTT
many	TRBV18	.	TRBJ1-1	CASSTRQPIDTEAFF	TGTGCCAGCTCAACTAGACAGCCAATTGACACTGAAGCTTTCTTT
many	TRBV20-1	.	TRBJ1-5	CSAAGSNQPQHF	TGCAGTGCCGCGGGTAGCAATCAGCCCCAGCATTTT
many	TRBV6-2/TRBV6-3	TRBD2	TRBJ2-1	CASSYHVAGGNNEQFF	TGTGCCAGCAGTTACCACGTAGCGGGAGGCAACAATGAGCAGTTCTTC
few	TRBV7-8	.	TRBJ1-3	CASSLYQAGNTIYF	TGTGCCAGCAGCTTATATCAGGCTGGAAACACCATATATTTT
few	TRBV2	.	TRBJ2-7	CARTDVGGEQYF	TGTGCCAGGACGGACGTGGGGGGTGAGCAGTACTTC
many	TRBV30	.	TRBJ2-7	CAWSEGGGYYEQYF	TGTGCCTGGAGTGAGGGTGGAGGGTACTACGAGCAGTACTTC
many	TRBV20-1	TRBD2	TRBJ2-1	CSARTSYSGRRNEQFF	TGCAGTGCTAGAACCTCTTATAGCGGGAGGAGGAATGAGCAGTTCTTC
.	TRBV10-2	TRBD1	TRBJ2-5	CASRATDRVGETQYF	TGCGCCAGCAGAGCTACCGACAGGGTTGGAGAGACCCAGTACTTC
few	TRBV19	.	TRBJ2-7	CASKATGNVYEQYF	TGTGCCAGCAAAGCTACAGGGAACGTCTACGAGCAGTACTTC
.	TRBV5-8	TRBD1	TRBJ1-2	CASSTGTGASLGTF	TGTGCCAGCAGCACCGGGACAGGGGCTTCGTTGGGGACCTTC
.	TRBV7-9	TRBD1	TRBJ1-1	CASSLAAGGHTEAFF	TGTGCCAGCAGCTTAGCGGCAGGGGGCCACACTGAAGCTTTCTTT
many	TRBV4-1	.	TRBJ2-3	CASSQVGASTDTQYF	TGCGCCAGCAGCCAAGTGGGGGCAAGCACAGATACGCAGTATTTT
.	TRBV5-1	TRBD2	TRBJ2-7	CASSPGTSLQEQYF	TGCGCCAGCAGCCCAGGGACTAGTTTGCAGGAGCAGTACTTC
.	TRBV4-1	TRBD2	TRBJ2-1	CASSQEEVAGGREQFF	TGCGCCAGCAGCCAAGAAGAGGTAGCGGGGGGCCGGGAGCAGTTCTTC
many	TRBV30	.	TRBJ2-4	CAWRKAKNIQYF	TGTGCCTGGAGGAAAGCCAAAAACATTCAGTACTTC
many	TRBV12-3/TRBV12-4	.	TRBJ2-7	CASSLIERSSYEQYF	TGTGCCAGCAGTTTAATCGAGAGGAGCTCCTACGAGCAGTACTTC